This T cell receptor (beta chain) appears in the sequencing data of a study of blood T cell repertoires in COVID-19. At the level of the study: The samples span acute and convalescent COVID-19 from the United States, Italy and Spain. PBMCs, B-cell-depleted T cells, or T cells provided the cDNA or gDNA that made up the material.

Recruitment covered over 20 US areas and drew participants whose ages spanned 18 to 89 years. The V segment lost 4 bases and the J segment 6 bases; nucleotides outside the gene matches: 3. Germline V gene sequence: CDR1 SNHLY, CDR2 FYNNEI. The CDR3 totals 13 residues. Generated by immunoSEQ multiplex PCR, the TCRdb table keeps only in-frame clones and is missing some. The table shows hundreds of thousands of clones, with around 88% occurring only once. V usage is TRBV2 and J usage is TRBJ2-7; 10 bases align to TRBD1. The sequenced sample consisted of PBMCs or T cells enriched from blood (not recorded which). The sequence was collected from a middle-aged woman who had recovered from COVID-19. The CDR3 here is CASSAGQGFEQYF. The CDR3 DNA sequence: TGTGCCAGCAGTGCGGGACAGGGGTTCGAGCAGTACTTC.